The clone carrying this T cell receptor beta chain has only a few counts. The antigen remains undetermined. The sample belongs to a study of T cells after yellow fever vaccination. About the study: Any fraction with a low cell number was prepared using SMART-Seq v4 Ultra Low Input. Points from the study as a whole: Just a small share of clonotypes turned up in the CD4 compartment as well as the CD8 compartment. Boosting was followed by the reappearance of most primary-vaccination clones (approximately 95% CD4, 85% to 90% CD8).

CDR1 is LGHDT and CDR2 is YNNKEL in the germline V gene (reference sequence). Trimming stripped 4 bases from V and 2 bases from J, with 8 bases between. There are 14 residues in the CDR3. A process of 5'RACE template switching, which added a universal primer site and UMIs, was used to make TCR cDNA. MiXCR, run by TCRdb on the 5' RACE reads, gives a single entry per CDR3 protein. This table holds about 350,000 distinct CDR3 sequences, about 12% found once. The TCR comes from a man aged 18 to 30 who received the YFV17D yellow fever vaccine. The gene calls are TRBV3-1 and TRBJ2-2; TRBD1 is a possible D gene (5 bases). The sample was CD4+ T cells sorted from PBMCs, taken 15 days after the yellow fever booster vaccination. The CDR3 protein is CASSPDSNTGELFF. DNA for the CDR3: TGTGCCAGCAGCCCCGACAGTAACACCGGGGAGCTGTTTTTT.